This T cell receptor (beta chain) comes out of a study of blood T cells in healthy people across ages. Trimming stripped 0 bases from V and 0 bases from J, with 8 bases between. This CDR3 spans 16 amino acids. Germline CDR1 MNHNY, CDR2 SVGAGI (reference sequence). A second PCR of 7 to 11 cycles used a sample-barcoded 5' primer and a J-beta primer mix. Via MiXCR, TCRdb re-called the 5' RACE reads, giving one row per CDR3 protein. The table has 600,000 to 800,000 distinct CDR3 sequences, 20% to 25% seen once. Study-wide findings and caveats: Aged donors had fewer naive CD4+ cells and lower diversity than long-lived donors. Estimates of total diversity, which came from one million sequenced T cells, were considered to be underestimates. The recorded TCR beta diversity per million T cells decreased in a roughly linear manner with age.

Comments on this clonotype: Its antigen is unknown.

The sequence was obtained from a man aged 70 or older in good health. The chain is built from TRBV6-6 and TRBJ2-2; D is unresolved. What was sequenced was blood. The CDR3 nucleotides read TGTGCCAGCAGTTACTCGAAGGGCCCGAACACCGGGGAGCTGTTTTTT. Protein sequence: CASSYSKGPNTGELFF.